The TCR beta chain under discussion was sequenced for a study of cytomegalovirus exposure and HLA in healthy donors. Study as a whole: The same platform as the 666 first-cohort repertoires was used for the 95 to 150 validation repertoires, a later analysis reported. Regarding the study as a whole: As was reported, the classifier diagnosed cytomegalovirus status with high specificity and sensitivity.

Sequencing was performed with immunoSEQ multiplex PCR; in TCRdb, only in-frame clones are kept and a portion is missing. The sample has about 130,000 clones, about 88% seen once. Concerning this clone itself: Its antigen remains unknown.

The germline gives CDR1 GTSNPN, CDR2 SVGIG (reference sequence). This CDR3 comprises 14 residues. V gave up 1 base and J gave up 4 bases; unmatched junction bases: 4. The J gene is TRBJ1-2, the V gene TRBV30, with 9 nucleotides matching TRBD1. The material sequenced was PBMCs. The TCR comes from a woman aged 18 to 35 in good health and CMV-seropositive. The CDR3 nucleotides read TGTGCCTGGAGTGGGGACAGGGTCCTCTATGGCTACACCTTC. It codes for CAWSGDRVLYGYTF.